The source of this T cell receptor beta chain is a study of CD8+CD57+ T cells in acquired aplastic anemia. Study summary: Sorted CD4+ and CD8+ cell DNA averaged roughly 3.2 ug.

On this clonotype: Antigen: not known.

Genomic DNA templated the TCR beta VDJ and CDR3 profiling. Using its own MiXCR run on the reads, TCRdb lists one record per CDR3 protein. Among about 240,000 distinct CDR3 sequences, approximately 50% were seen once, and the ten largest hold 7.8%. There are 14 residues in the CDR3. The germline CDR1 and CDR2 sequences are KGHDR and SFDVKD. The V end was cut by 4 bases, the J end by 3 bases, with 9 bases between. Study-wide points: About 30 shared CD8+ CDR3s appeared highly expressed within patients' immunodominant clones.

Patients selected for sequencing had displayed CD8+CD57+ cell expansion by flow cytometry. The cohort consisted entirely of patients having severe acquired aplastic anemia. Prior therapy had not been administered to any patient at the time of blood sampling. The sequencing input was sorted CD4+, CD8+, or CD8+CD57+ T cells (not recorded which) from PBMCs. This receptor was identified in a human donor with aplastic anemia. V and J are TRBV24-1 and TRBJ2-1, with D perhaps TRBD1 (6 bases). Here the CDR3 DNA reads TGTGCCACCAGTGAGGGGGCAGACTACAATGAGCAGTTCTTC. This translates into CATSEGADYNEQFF.